The 32 T cell receptor beta chains below come from one sample, sequenced in a study of blood T cells in healthy people across ages. Primers used in a second PCR of about 7 to 12 cycles were a sample-barcoded 5' primer and a J-beta primer mix. TCRdb analysed the 5' RACE reads with MiXCR anew, one entry per CDR3 protein. Of approximately 850,000 distinct CDR3 sequences in the sample, 58% are singletons; the top ten hold approximately 20%. The sample taken for sequencing was blood. The source is a young man in good health.

The chain joins TRBV4-3 to TRBJ2-7; D is unclear. This CDR3 contains 15 residues. Germline V lookup: CDR1 LGHNA, CDR2 YSLEER. Deletions cut 0 bases from V and 3 bases from J, with 12 bases between. Here the CDR3 DNA reads TGCGCCAGCAGCCAAGATCGGTCCCCGGACTACGAGCAGTACTTC. Translating gives CASSQDRSPDYEQYF.

This clonotype was seen at least ten times. This chain joins TRBV11-2 and TRBJ2-6; 10 bases align to TRBD1. Germline CDR1 is SGHAT and CDR2 is FQNNGV. The CDR3 consists of 20 residues. J lost 0 bases, V lost 3 bases, and 11 bases had no gene match. The CDR3 here is CASSFGLPGQGPSGANVLTF. For the CDR3, the DNA is TGTGCCAGCAGCTTCGGTCTCCCGGGACAGGGGCCCTCTGGGGCCAACGTCCTGACTTTC. Filled out from reference TRBV11-2 and TRBJ2-6, the complete variable domain reads EAGVAQSPRYKIIEKRQSVAFWCNPISGHATLYWYQQILGQGPKLLIQFQNNGVVDDSQLPKDRFSAERLKGVDSTLKIQPAKLEDSAVYLCASSFGLPGQGPSGANVLTFGAGSRLTVL.

The table lists this clonotype with a count of one. The rearrangement uses TRBV12-3 or TRBV12-4 and TRBJ2-1, with no clear D. V was cut by 5 bases and J by 6 bases, with 14 bases left in between. The CDR3 extends over 14 amino acids. Here the CDR3 reads CASSPWVSGNEQFF. The CDR3 nucleotides are TGTGCCAGCAGTCCTTGGGTCAGTGGCAATGAGCAGTTCTTC.

At least ten counts were recorded for this clonotype. CDR3 nucleotides: TGTGCCAGCAGCAACATGAATAATTCACCCCTCCACTTT. It encodes CASSNMNNSPLHF. The genes are TRBV12-3 or TRBV12-4 and TRBJ1-6; unclear D gene. Trimming removed 6 bases from V and 5 bases from J, with 8 bases in between. The CDR3 totals 13 residues.

About this clonotype itself: One end of the junction fails to match germline, which may point to a read error. The rearrangement uses TRBV15 and TRBJ2-4, with 8 bases that match TRBD1. The germline CDR1 and CDR2 sequences are LNHNV and YYDKDF (reference sequence). This CDR3 has 13 amino acids. CDR3 coding DNA: TGTGCCACCAGCGGAGACAGGGGAAACATTCAGTACTTC. Translation: CATSGDRGNIQYF.

V usage is TRBV15 and J usage is TRBJ2-4; 8 positions match TRBD1. CDR1 is LNHNV and CDR2 is YYDKDF in the germline V gene (reference sequence). The CDR3 has 16 residues. The trim removed 4 bases at V and 7 bases at J, leaving 12 bases unmatched. CDR3 loop: CATSKRPGQASNIQYF. The CDR3 bases are TGTGCCACCAGCAAAAGGCCGGGACAGGCTTCCAACATTCAGTACTTC.

The chain is built from TRBV20-1 and TRBJ1-5; D ambiguous. V was trimmed by 4 bases and J by 0 bases, leaving 13 bases between them. This CDR3 has 15 amino acids. Looked up from germline, CDR1 is DFQATT and CDR2 is SNEGSKA (reference sequence). CDR3 sequence reads: CSATGPGSSNQPQHF. As DNA, the CDR3 is TGCAGTGCTACCGGCCCGGGGAGTAGCAATCAGCCCCAGCATTTT.

There are a few counts of this clonotype. An end of the junction differs from the germline gene, which may be a read error. This chain links TRBV6-5 with TRBJ2-1; D tentatively reads TRBD1 or TRBD2 (5 bases each). This CDR3 is built from 14 residues. Looked up from germline, CDR1 is MNHEY and CDR2 is SVGAGI. CDR3 protein: CASSDSGGGHEQFF. For the CDR3, the DNA is TGTGCCAGCAGTGACTCTGGGGGTGGGCATGAGCAGTTCTTC.

This clonotype was recorded once. The chain joins TRBV20-1 to TRBJ2-4, with D tentatively TRBD2 (6 bases). Looked up from germline, CDR1 is DFQATT and CDR2 is SNEGSKA (reference sequence). The CDR3 is 16 amino acids. V shed 3 bases and J shed 2 bases, with 17 bases lying between them. In DNA form, the CDR3 reads TGCAGTGCTAGTCCTGCTACTAGCTTTACCAAAAACATTCAGTACTTC. Protein: CSASPATSFTKNIQYF.

The chain uses TRBV20-1 and TRBJ1-2; D is undetermined. Germline assignment: CDR1 DFQATT and CDR2 SNEGSKA (reference sequence). CDR3 size: 15 residues. V lost 2 bases and J 6 bases, leaving 19 bases between the germline ends. CDR3 coding DNA: TGCAGTGCTAGACCTGTGCTAGGGAATTCCAATGGCTACACCTTC. Protein sequence: CSARPVLGNSNGYTF.

This clonotype was detected ten times or more. This chain uses TRBV6-2 or TRBV6-3 with TRBJ2-7; D is ambiguous. Germline V lookup: CDR1 MNHEY, CDR2 SVGEGT. CDR3 size: 13 residues. The V gene lost 8 bases and the J gene lost 2 bases, with 13 bases spanning the gap. The CDR3 DNA sequence: TGTGCCAGCTGTGCGTCTGGGACCTACGAGCAGTACTTC. Amino acids: CASCASGTYEQYF.

The chain recombines TRBV6-5 with TRBJ1-1; no clear D gene. The CDR3 extends over 15 amino acids. Deletions cut 2 bases from V and 1 base from J, with 11 bases between. Germline lookup yields CDR1 MNHEY and CDR2 SVGAGI. CDR3 DNA: TGTGCCAGCAGTTACGGCCCGGGGTCGAACACTGAAGCTTTCTTT. Protein: CASSYGPGSNTEAFF.

The chain combines TRBV3-1 with TRBJ2-7, with D uncertain. The CDR3 totals 14 residues. CDR1 is LGHDT and CDR2 is YNNKEL in the germline V gene (reference sequence). Trimming pared 0 bases from V and 9 bases from J, leaving 15 bases between. CDR3 sequence reads: CASSQDPSRDLQYF. CDR3 coding DNA: TGTGCCAGCAGCCAAGACCCCTCGCGAGACTTGCAGTACTTC.

The sample holds many counts of this clonotype. The V call is TRBV3-1, the J call TRBJ2-3; D remains unclear. Germline CDR1 is LGHDT and CDR2 is YNNKEL (reference sequence). With 4 bases removed from V and 7 bases from J, the gap between germline ends came to 15 bases. The CDR3 consists of 14 residues. The CDR3: CASSLGQHGYTQYF. The CDR3 DNA follows: TGTGCCAGCAGCCTCGGGCAGCATGGATATACGCAGTATTTT.

J is TRBJ2-3 and V is TRBV20-1, with D unresolved. Germline values: CDR1 DFQATT, CDR2 SNEGSKA (reference sequence). The length of the CDR3 is 14 residues. Trimming removed 3 bases from V and 3 bases from J, with 13 bases in between. CDR3 sequence reads: CSASSSPPTDTQYF. As DNA, the CDR3 is TGCAGTGCTAGTTCCAGCCCACCGACAGATACGCAGTATTTT.

This chain connects TRBV27 to TRBJ2-7; D remains unclear. In germline, CDR1 is MNHEY, CDR2 SMNVEV (reference sequence). Trimming stripped 5 bases from V and 2 bases from J, with 10 bases between. This CDR3 contains 13 residues. DNA for the CDR3: TGTGCCAGCAGTCGGTCGGTAACCTACGAGCAGTACTTC. This codes for CASSRSVTYEQYF.

The rearrangement joins TRBV7-9 to TRBJ2-7; the D gene is possibly TRBD2 (5 bases). Trimming took off 5 bases at V and 3 bases at J, with 14 bases between the two ends. The CDR3 length is 14 residues. CDR1 and CDR2 from the germline V gene are SEHNR and FQNEAQ (reference sequence). For the CDR3, the DNA is TGTGCCAGCAGCAGCCGGGAATATCACTACGAGCAGTACTTC. Its translation is CASSSREYHYEQYF.

The gene calls are TRBV29-1 and TRBJ2-3; D is tentatively TRBD1 or TRBD2 (10 bases each). The CDR3 consists of 18 residues. In germline, CDR1 is SQVTM, CDR2 ANQGSEA. V lost 4 bases, J lost 2 bases, and 25 bases lay in between. CDR3: CSVGQGATSGVHTDTQYF. The CDR3 DNA is TGCAGCGTTGGACAGGGGGCTACTAGCGGGGTACACACAGATACGCAGTATTTT.

The chain couples TRBV25-1 to TRBJ2-1, with 12 bases that match TRBD2. CDR3 length: 15 residues. The germline V gene encodes CDR1 MGHDK and CDR2 SYGVNS. V shed 2 bases, J shed 9 bases, and the junction held 5 bases outside the gene matches. The chain's CDR3 is CASSEVPSGRGEQFF. In nucleotides, the CDR3 is TGTGCCAGCAGTGAAGTCCCTAGCGGGAGGGGTGAGCAGTTCTTC.

The V and J genes are TRBV7-2 and TRBJ2-2; TRBD2 agrees at 13 bases. The germline V gene encodes CDR1 SGHTA and CDR2 FQGNSA. V trimming: 3 bases; J trimming: 5 bases; junction bases outside the gene matches: 12. The CDR3 sequence is 19 residues long. This CDR3 is CASSFLTSGGAGATGELFF. CDR3 coding DNA: TGTGCCAGCAGCTTTCTAACTAGCGGGGGGGCCGGGGCGACCGGGGAGCTGTTTTTT.

The genes are TRBV20-1 and TRBJ1-2; D is undetermined. Trimming took off 3 bases at V and 8 bases at J, with 10 bases between the two ends. Germline-derived CDR1 and CDR2 are DFQATT and SNEGSKA (reference sequence). The CDR3 contains 11 residues. The CDR3 coding sequence is TGCAGTGCTAGCATTGGGCAAGGCTACACCTTC. Translating gives CSASIGQGYTF.

The CDR3 sequence: CASSQDLPKTRGHRGKLFF. The CDR3 nucleotides are TGCGCCAGCAGCCAAGATTTACCGAAGACCAGGGGCCACCGTGGAAAACTGTTTTTT. The V gene is TRBV4-3, the J gene TRBJ1-4, with D maybe TRBD1 (6 bases). V was pared by 0 bases and J by 10 bases, with 27 bases between. Germline V gene data show CDR1 as LGHNA and CDR2 as YSLEER. The CDR3 sequence is 19 residues long.

This clonotype was seen repeatedly, ten times or more. This sequence joins TRBV29-1 and TRBJ1-1; no definite D call. The CDR3 is 12 amino acids. CDR1 SQVTM and CDR2 ANQGSEA come from the germline V gene. V lost 4 bases, J lost 0 bases, and 6 bases lay in between. This CDR3 reads CSVGAMNTEAFF. For the CDR3, the DNA is TGCAGCGTTGGCGCCATGAACACTGAAGCTTTCTTT.

This clonotype was detected only a few times. This chain joins TRBV6-2 or TRBV6-3 and TRBJ2-1; 11 bases align to TRBD1. V shed 6 bases, J shed 7 bases, and the junction held 8 bases outside the gene matches. The CDR3 totals 15 residues. The germline CDR1 and CDR2 sequences are MNHEY and SVGEGT. The CDR3 DNA follows: TGTGCCAGCAGACGTCCGGGACAGGGGGTAAATGAGCAGTTCTTC. This codes for CASRRPGQGVNEQFF.

This clonotype was observed at least ten times. This chain uses TRBV27 with TRBJ1-5, with D perhaps TRBD1 (5 bases). V was trimmed by 7 bases and J by 2 bases, leaving 12 bases between them. Germline V gene data show CDR1 as MNHEY and CDR2 as SMNVEV (reference sequence). CDR3 length equals 14 residues. CDR3 coding DNA: TGTGCCAGCAATGCCCGAGGGGGCAATCAGCCCCAGCATTTT. Its translation: CASNARGGNQPQHF.

There are a few counts of this clonotype. The V call is TRBV4-1, the J call TRBJ2-7; 8 bases match TRBD1. After removal of 5 bases from V and 6 bases from J, the junction contained 12 bases not matched to a gene. The CDR3 sequence is 15 residues long. Germline loops: CDR1 MGHRA, CDR2 YSYEKL. The CDR3 sequence: CASSAPGQDLREQYF. Written as DNA, the CDR3 is TGCGCCAGCAGCGCACCGGGACAGGATCTCCGCGAGCAGTACTTC.

The chain joins TRBV7-2 to TRBJ2-5; 7 positions agree with TRBD1. The CDR3 has 14 residues. CDR1 is SGHTA, CDR2 FQGNSA, per germline. The ends lost 4 bases at V and 1 base at J; junction bases unmatched: 3. CDR3 bases: TGTGCCAGCAGCTATCAGGGGGTCCAAGAGACCCAGTACTTC. Protein: CASSYQGVQETQYF.

The V and J genes are TRBV9 and TRBJ2-7, with TRBD1 identical over 8 bases. Germline V gene sequence: CDR1 SGDLS, CDR2 YYNGEE. After removal of 3 bases from V and 7 bases from J, the junction contained 12 bases not matched to a gene. This CDR3 is built from 15 residues. DNA for the CDR3: TGTGCCAGCAGCGCTCCCCAGGGGGCCTACAATGAGCAGTACTTC. The encoded protein is CASSAPQGAYNEQYF.

This CDR3 reads CSAPDGTGYEQYF. For the CDR3, the DNA is TGCAGTGCCCCCGACGGGACAGGCTACGAGCAGTACTTC. This chain connects TRBV20-1 to TRBJ2-5; 8 bases agree with TRBD1. The J call may not be correct, given that the DNA end is closer to TRBJ2-7. This CDR3 region has 13 residues. Germline V lookup: CDR1 DFQATT, CDR2 SNEGSKA (reference sequence).

This clonotype occurred once. This rearrangement joins TRBV12-3 or TRBV12-4 to TRBJ2-5; weak D call: TRBD2 (5 bases). The CDR3 contains 15 residues. V lost 10 bases, J lost 4 bases, and 22 bases lay in between. CDR3: CATQTSGRCRETQYF. The DNA for the CDR3 is TGTGCCACCCAGACGAGTGGGAGATGTCGAGAGACCCAGTACTTC.

This clonotype showed up just a few times. CDR3 amino acids: CASITSGTQGEQFF. The CDR3 DNA follows: TGTGCCAGCATCACATCTGGGACACAGGGTGAGCAGTTCTTC. V usage is TRBV7-2 and J usage is TRBJ2-1; a possible D gene is TRBD1 (6 bases). Trimming stripped 7 bases from V and 9 bases from J, with 19 bases between. CDR3 length: 14 amino acids. Per the germline V gene, CDR1 is SGHTA and CDR2 is FQGNSA.

A single count supports this clonotype. This rearrangement joins TRBV11-1 to TRBJ2-5; 8 bases are a match to TRBD2. The CDR3 is 14 amino acids. Germline lookup yields CDR1 SGHAT and CDR2 FQDESV (reference sequence). V was clipped by 4 bases and J by 5 bases; unmatched bases: 6. The CDR3 region is CASSWATSAETQYF. The CDR3 DNA follows: TGTGCCAGCAGCTGGGCGACTAGCGCTGAGACCCAGTACTTC.